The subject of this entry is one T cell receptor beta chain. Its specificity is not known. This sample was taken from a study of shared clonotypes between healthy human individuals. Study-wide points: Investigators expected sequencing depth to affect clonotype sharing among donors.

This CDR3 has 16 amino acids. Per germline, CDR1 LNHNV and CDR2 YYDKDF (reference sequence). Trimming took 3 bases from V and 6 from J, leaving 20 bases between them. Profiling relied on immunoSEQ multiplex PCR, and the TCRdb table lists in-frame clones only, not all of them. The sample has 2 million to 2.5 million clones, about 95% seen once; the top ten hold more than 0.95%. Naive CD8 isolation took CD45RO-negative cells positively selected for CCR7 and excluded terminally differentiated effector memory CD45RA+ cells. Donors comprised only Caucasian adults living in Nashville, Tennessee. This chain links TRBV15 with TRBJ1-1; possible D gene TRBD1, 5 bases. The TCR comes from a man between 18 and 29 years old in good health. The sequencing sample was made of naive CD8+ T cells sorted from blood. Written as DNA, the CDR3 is TGTGCCACCAGCAGTTTATCGGGGGTCGGAATCCCTGAAGCTTTCTTT. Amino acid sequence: CATSSLSGVGIPEAFF. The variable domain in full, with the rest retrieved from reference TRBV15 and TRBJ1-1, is DAMVIQNPRYQVTQFGKPVTLSCSQTLNHNVMYWYQQKSSQAPKLLFHYYDKDFNNEADTPDNFQSRRPNTSFCFLDIRSPGLGDTAMYLCATSSLSGVGIPEAFFGQGTRLTVV.